This T cell receptor beta chain was identified in a study of spatial heterogeneity in lung cancer. The germline V and J ends were trimmed by 2 bases and 5 bases, with 11 bases remaining between them. CDR3 length equals 14 residues. CDR1 and CDR2 from the germline V gene are MNHEY and SVGAGI. TCRdb recomputed calls from the 5' RACE reads with MiXCR, one row per CDR3 protein. The sample yields approximately 20,000 distinct CDR3 sequences, 9% to 10% seen once. In its sample, this clonotype was seen many times. The time point was: blood at routine non-recurrence follow-up after resection. The sample consisted of PBMCs, taken at follow-up. V is TRBV6-5 and J is TRBJ2-3; D gene ambiguous. The receptor was derived from a female donor with early-stage non-small cell lung cancer. CDR3 sequence reads: CASSYGTPRDTQYF. As DNA, the CDR3 is TGTGCCAGCAGTTACGGAACTCCTAGAGATACGCAGTATTTT.